The 7 T cell receptor beta chains reported below all come from one sample, sequenced in a study of identical twins. TCRdb ran MiXCR on the 5' RACE reads and lists one entry per CDR3 protein. The profile shows a few hundred thousand distinct CDR3 sequences, 9.5% to 10% of them singletons. The sample also formed part of further work on yellow fever vaccine responses in identical twins.

The sample taken for sequencing was PBMCs. Receptor source: a woman under 30 in good health.

This clonotype was counted between two and nine times. V and J are TRBV10-3 and TRBJ2-7; possible D gene TRBD1, 6 bases. Germline CDR1 ENHRY, CDR2 SYGVKD. The CDR3 covers 13 residues. V lost 2 bases and J 6 bases, leaving 11 bases between the germline ends. The CDR3 region has the DNA TGTGCCATCAGTGAGGGACAGCAGGGCGAGCAGTACTTC. It translates to CAISEGQQGEQYF.

This clonotype has more than one count but fewer than ten. CDR3 sequence reads: CASSIVTGALWNEQFF. In DNA, the CDR3 is TGTGCCAGTAGTATAGTTACGGGGGCCCTGTGGAATGAGCAGTTCTTC. The chain carries TRBV19 and TRBJ2-1; D possibly uses TRBD1 or TRBD2 (6 bases each). The V gene's germline CDR1 is LNHDA and CDR2 SQIVND (reference sequence). This CDR3 contains 16 residues. Trimming left V 1 base short and J 7 bases short, with 17 bases between.

The gene calls are TRBV11-2 and TRBJ2-7; D possibly matches TRBD1 or TRBD2 (5 bases each). The CDR3 sequence is 13 residues long. CDR1 SGHAT and CDR2 FQNNGV come from the germline V gene. V lost 6 bases, J lost 0 bases, and 9 bases lay in between. CDR3 nucleotide sequence: TGTGCCAGCAGGAGGGGAAACTCCTACGAGCAGTACTTC. Translation: CASRRGNSYEQYF. The full variable domain, rest sourced from reference TRBV11-2 and TRBJ2-7, is EAGVAQSPRYKIIEKRQSVAFWCNPISGHATLYWYQQILGQGPKLLIQFQNNGVVDDSQLPKDRFSAERLKGVDSTLKIQPAKLEDSAVYLCASRRGNSYEQYFGPGTRLTVT.

This clonotype showed up many times. The CDR3 is CASSPTGLSYEQYF. CDR3 sequence (DNA): TGTGCCAGCAGCCCTACGGGCCTATCCTACGAGCAGTACTTC. J is TRBJ2-7 and V is TRBV7-9; no clear D gene. CDR3 length equals 14 residues. CDR1 SEHNR and CDR2 FQNEAQ come from the germline V gene (reference sequence). The germline V and J ends were trimmed by 5 bases and 1 base, with 12 bases remaining between them.

This clonotype was observed a handful of times. The chain uses TRBV7-9 and TRBJ2-7, with D possibly matching TRBD2 (5 bases). The V gene's germline CDR1 is SEHNR and CDR2 FQNEAQ (reference sequence). Trimming removed 1 base from V and 0 bases from J, with 13 bases in between. The CDR3 has 16 amino acids. CDR3 residues: CASSLGGKRASYEQYF. The CDR3 bases are TGTGCCAGCAGCTTAGGAGGGAAAAGGGCCTCCTACGAGCAGTACTTC.

CDR3 bases: TGTGCCAGCAGAGAGACACGGTACGAGCAGTACTTC. Translating it yields CASRETRYEQYF. This chain links TRBV6-1 with TRBJ2-7; D uncertain. The germline V and J ends were trimmed by 6 bases and 4 bases, with 10 bases remaining between them. The CDR3 is 12 amino acids. Germline loops: CDR1 MNHNS, CDR2 SASEGT.

This clonotype was counted between two and nine times. V and J are TRBV7-3 and TRBJ2-6; D is ambiguous. CDR3 length: 14 residues. V was cut by 5 bases and J by 2 bases, with 7 bases left in between. Germline-derived CDR1 and CDR2 are SGHTA and FQGTGA. Written as DNA, the CDR3 is TGTGCCAGCAGCCTGACCCCTGGGGCCAACGTCCTGACTTTC. As protein: CASSLTPGANVLTF.